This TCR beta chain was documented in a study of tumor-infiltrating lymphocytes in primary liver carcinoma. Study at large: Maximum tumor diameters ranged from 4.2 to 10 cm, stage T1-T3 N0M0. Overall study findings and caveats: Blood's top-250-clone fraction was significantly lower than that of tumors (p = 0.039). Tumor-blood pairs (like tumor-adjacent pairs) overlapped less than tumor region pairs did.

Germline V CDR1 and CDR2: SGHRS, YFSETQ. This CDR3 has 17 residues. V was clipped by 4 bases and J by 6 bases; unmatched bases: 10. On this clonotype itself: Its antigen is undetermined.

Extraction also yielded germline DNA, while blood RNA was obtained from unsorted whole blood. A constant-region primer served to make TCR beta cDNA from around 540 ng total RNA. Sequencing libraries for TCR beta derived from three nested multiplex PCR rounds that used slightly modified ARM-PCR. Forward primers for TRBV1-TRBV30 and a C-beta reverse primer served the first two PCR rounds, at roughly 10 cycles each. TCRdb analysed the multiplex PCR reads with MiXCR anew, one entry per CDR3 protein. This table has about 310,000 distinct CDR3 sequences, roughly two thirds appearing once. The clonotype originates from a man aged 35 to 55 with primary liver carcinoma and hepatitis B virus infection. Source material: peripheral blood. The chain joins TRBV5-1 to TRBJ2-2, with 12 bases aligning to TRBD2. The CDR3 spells CASSPAATSGSPGELFF. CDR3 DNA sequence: TGCGCCAGCAGCCCTGCCGCGACTAGCGGGAGTCCCGGGGAGCTGTTTTTT.